This T cell receptor beta chain was recorded in a study of T cells after yellow fever vaccination (dated by TCRdb to between 2018 and 2021). Study-level background: Libraries from fractions with low cell numbers were prepared with the SMART-Seq v4 Ultra Low Input RNA kit. Bulk TCR alpha and beta repertoires were sequenced longitudinally to track T-cell clones before and after primary and booster YFV17D yellow fever vaccination. The cohort comprised two healthy male donors, one aged 18 to 30 and one aged 30 to 40 years. Blood was drawn at multiple timepoints before and after primary and secondary immunization, with bulk PBMC replicates and cell subsets isolated. Results and caveats for the whole study, not just this receptor: Most clones expanded after primary vaccination were re-detected after the booster (almost 98% of CD4 and 80% to 90% of CD8), suggesting broad memory maintenance. A small share of clonotypes was detected in both CD4 and CD8 compartments, with the overlap likely arising from convergent recombination. Because only a couple of donors were included in the study, the extent to which the findings can be generalized is limited. Compared with the primary T-cell response, the secondary T-cell response was weaker but faster, peaking on day 5 rather than day 15. Computational filtering was required because FACS-sorted repertoires could contain abundant contaminating clonotypes from the bulk population.

According to the study, the label for this sample's treatment or condition signals: live attenuated yellow fever vaccine strain. PBMCs were isolated from peripheral blood using a standard Ficoll-Paque protocol. Dynabeads CD4 and CD8 positive selection kits were used to isolate CD4 and CD8 T-cell fractions. TriZol was used to extract RNA from bulk PBMCs, CD4 and CD8 fractions, and dextramer-positive and dextramer-negative fractions. The germline V gene gives CDR1 as SGHTS and CDR2 as YDEGEE. Including cysteine and phenylalanine, the CDR3 has 17 amino acids. Solely the CDR3 DNA is kept, with 51 bases framed from the first base. Trimming leaves V shorter by 4 bases and J shorter by 6 bases, with the junction holding 14 bases beyond the gene matches. Turning to this clonotype: The specificity of this receptor is unknown. Qualities for individual bases were not recorded, and no much larger clone is one base off.

Synthesis of TCR cDNA relied on 5'RACE template switching, a step that introduced a universal primer site along with unique molecular identifiers. Priming of cDNA synthesis was performed from both the TCR alpha and TCR beta constant segments. Two PCR steps were used to amplify libraries, with sample barcodes and sequencing adapters being added in the second step. Libraries were sequenced on Illumina HiSeq 2500 (2x100 bp) or NovaSeq (2x150 bp). Processing in the source paper ran as follows. Reads were demultiplexed and collapsed into UMI consensus sequences with MIGEC, and V(D)J alignment was performed with MiXCR. Vaccine-responding clonotypes were identified with edgeR using replicate PBMC samples, with FDR below 0.01 and a log2 fold change above 5 up to day 15 being required. Each bulk clonotype received a CD4 or CD8 identity based on whether the sequenced CD4 or CD8 repertoire contained that clonotype at higher abundance. Using fastp trimming at Q25 and MiXCR clonotype assembly, TCRdb reanalyzed the public sequencing data and kept in-frame beta chains. Identical CDR3 proteins give one entry, which carries the most common genes and DNA. The V and J calls shown here were made by TCRdb, not taken from the authors' results. A total of 200,000 to 300,000 distinct CDR3 sequences appear in this sample, approximately 12% of them only once. The ten largest clones add up to 0.4% to 0.65% of the sample.

This sequence originates from a man aged 25-45 years who received the YFV17D yellow fever vaccine. Specimen: CD4+ T cells sorted from PBMCs, collected 45 days after the yellow fever booster vaccination. In this chain, TRBV5-8 is recombined with TRBJ2-1, with TRBD1 identical over 9 junction bases. The nucleotide sequence reads TGTGCCAGCAGCCACTACGCGATGACAGGGGGGATCAATGAGCAGTTCTTC. It codes for CASSHYAMTGGINEQFF.